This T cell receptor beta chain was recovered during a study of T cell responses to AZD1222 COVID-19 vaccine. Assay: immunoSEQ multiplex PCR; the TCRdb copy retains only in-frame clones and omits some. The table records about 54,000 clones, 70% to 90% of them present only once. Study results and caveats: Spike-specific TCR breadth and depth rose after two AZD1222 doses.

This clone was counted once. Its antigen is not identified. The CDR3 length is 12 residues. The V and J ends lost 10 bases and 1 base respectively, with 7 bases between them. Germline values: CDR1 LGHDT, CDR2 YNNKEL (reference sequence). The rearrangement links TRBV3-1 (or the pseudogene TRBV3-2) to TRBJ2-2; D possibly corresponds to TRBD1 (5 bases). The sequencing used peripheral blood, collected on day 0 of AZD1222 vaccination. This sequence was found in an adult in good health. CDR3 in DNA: TGTGCCATCAGGGAGAACACCGGGGAGCTGTTTTTT. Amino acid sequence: CAIRENTGELFF.